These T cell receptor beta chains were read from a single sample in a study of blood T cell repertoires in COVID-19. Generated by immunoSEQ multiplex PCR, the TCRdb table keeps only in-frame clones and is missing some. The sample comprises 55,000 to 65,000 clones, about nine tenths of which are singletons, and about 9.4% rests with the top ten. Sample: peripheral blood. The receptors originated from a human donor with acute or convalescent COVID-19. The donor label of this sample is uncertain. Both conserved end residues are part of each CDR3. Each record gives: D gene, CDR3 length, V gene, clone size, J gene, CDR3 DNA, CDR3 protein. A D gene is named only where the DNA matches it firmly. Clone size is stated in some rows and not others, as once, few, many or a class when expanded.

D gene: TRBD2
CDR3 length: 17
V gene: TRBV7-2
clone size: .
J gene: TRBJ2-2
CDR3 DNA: TGTGCCAGCAGCTTGCCTAGCGGGGGGGCGTTTGCCGGGGAGCTGTTTTTT
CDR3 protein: CASSLPSGGAFAGELFF

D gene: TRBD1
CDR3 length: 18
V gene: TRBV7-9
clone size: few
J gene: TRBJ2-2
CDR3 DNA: TGTGCCAGCAGCCGCCGGGACAGGGGGGAGCAGAACACCGGGGAGCTGTTTTTT
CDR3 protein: CASSRRDRGEQNTGELFF

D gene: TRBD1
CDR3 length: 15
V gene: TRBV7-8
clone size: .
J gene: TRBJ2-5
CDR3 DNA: TGTGCCAGCAGCCGGGACAGGGGGCGACAAGAGACCCAGTACTTC
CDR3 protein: CASSRDRGRQETQYF

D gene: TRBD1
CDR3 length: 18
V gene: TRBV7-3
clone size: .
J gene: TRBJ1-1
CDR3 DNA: TGTGCCAGCAGCTTAACTAGTGCCGGGACAGGGATGAACACTGAAGCTTTCTTT
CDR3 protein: CASSLTSAGTGMNTEAFF

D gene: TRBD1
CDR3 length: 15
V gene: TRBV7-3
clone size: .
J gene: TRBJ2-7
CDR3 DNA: TGTGCCAGCAGCCTAATGCAGACAGGGGTATACGAGCAGTACTTC
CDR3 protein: CASSLMQTGVYEQYF

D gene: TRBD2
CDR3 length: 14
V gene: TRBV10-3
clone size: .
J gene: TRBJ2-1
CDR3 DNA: TGTGCCATCAGTGAGGGACTAGCGGGAAATGAGCAGTTCTTC
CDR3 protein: CAISEGLAGNEQFF

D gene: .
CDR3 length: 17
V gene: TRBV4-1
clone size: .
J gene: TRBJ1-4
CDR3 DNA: TGCGCCAGCAGCCAAACTTATCAGGGGCAGGGTAATGAAAAACTGTTTTTT
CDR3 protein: CASSQTYQGQGNEKLFF

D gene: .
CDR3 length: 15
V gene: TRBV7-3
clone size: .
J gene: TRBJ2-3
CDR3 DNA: TGTGCCAGCAGTGCTAGCGCCACTAGCACAGATACGCAGTATTTT
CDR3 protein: CASSASATSTDTQYF

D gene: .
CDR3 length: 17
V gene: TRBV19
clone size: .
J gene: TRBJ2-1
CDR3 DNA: TGTGCCAGTAGTCTCTCCGGCGGGATGAGCTCCTACAATGAGCAGTTCTTC
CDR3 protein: CASSLSGGMSSYNEQFF

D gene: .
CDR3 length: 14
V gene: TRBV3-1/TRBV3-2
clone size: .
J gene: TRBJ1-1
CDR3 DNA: TGTGCCAGCAGCGCGGGGACGATGAACACTGAAGCTTTCTTT
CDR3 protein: CASSAGTMNTEAFF

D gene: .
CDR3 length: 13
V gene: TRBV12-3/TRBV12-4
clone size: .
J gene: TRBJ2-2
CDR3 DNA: TGTGCCAGCAGTTTATTAGATGGCGGGGAGCTGTTTTTT
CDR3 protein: CASSLLDGGELFF

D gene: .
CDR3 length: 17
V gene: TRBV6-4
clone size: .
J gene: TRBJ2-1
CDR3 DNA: TGTGCCAGCAGTGACTCGCTGGGGGCCGTCTCCTACAATGAGCAGTTCTTC
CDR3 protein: CASSDSLGAVSYNEQFF

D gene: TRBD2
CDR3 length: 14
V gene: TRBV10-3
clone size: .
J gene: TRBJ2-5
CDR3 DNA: TGTGCCATCAGAACTAGCGGGGGAGGCGAGACCCAGTACTTC
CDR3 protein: CAIRTSGGGETQYF

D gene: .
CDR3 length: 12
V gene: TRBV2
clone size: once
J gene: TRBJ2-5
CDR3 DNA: TGTGCCAGCCAACCCCGAGGAGAGACCCAGTACTTC
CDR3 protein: CASQPRGETQYF

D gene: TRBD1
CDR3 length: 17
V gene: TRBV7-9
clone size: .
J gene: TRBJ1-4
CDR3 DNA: TGTGCCAGCAGCCGGACAGGGGGCTACACAACTAATGAAAAACTGTTTTTT
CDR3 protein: CASSRTGGYTTNEKLFF

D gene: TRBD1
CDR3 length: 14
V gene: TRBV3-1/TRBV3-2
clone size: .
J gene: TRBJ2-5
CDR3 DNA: TGTGCCAGCAGCCCGGACAGGGAACAAGAGACCCAGTACTTC
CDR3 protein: CASSPDREQETQYF

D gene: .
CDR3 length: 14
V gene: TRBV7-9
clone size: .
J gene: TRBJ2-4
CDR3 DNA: TGTGCCAGCAGCTCTGACGGGGCCAAAAACATTCAGTACTTC
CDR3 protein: CASSSDGAKNIQYF

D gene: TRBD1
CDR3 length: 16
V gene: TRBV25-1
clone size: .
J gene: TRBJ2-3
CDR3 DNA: TGTGCCAGCAGACCCGGACAGGGGGCCCGATTGTATACGCAGTATTTT
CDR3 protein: CASRPGQGARLYTQYF

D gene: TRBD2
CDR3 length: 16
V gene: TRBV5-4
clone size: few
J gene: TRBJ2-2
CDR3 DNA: TGTGCCAGCAGCTTAAGACTAGCGGGGAACACCGGGGAGCTGTTTTTT
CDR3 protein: CASSLRLAGNTGELFF

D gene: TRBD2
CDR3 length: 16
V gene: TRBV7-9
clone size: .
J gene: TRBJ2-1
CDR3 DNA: TGTGCCAGCAGCAAGGGGTCTGGCGGGGGGAACAATGAGCAGTTCTTC
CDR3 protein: CASSKGSGGGNNEQFF

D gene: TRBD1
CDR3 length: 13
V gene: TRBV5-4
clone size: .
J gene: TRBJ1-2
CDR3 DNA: TGTGCCAGCAGCGTACAGGGGGCGGAAGGCTACACCTTC
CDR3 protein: CASSVQGAEGYTF

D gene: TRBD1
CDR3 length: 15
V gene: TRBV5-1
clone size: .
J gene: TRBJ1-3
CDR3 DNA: TGCGCCAGCAGCTTCGGACAGGGGGCCGGAAACACCATATATTTT
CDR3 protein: CASSFGQGAGNTIYF

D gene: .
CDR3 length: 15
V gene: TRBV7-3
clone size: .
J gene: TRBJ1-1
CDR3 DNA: TGTGCCAGCAGGTTATCGACAGTAACGAACACTGAAGCTTTCTTT
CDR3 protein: CASRLSTVTNTEAFF

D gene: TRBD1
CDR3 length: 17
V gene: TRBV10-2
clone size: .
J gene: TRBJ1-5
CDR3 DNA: TGCGCCAGCAGTGAGTGGGGCAGGGGGCAAAGCGATCAGCCCCAGCATTTT
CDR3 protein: CASSEWGRGQSDQPQHF

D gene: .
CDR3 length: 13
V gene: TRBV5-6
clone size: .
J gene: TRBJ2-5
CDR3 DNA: TGTGCCAGCATCCAGGACAGATCGGGGACCCAGTACTTC
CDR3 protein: CASIQDRSGTQYF

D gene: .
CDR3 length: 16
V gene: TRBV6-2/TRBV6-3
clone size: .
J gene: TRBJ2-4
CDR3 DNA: TGTGCCAGCAGTTCGACAGGCCAACTGGCCAAAAACATTCAGTACTTC
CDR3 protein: CASSSTGQLAKNIQYF

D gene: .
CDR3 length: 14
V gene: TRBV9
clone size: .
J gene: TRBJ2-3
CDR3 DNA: TGTGCCAGCAGCGTAGGACAGGGCACAGATACGCAGTATTTT
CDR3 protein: CASSVGQGTDTQYF

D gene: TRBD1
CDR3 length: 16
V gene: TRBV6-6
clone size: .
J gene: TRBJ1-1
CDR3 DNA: TGTGCCAGCAGTCACACACAGGGGGCGATGAACACTGAAGCTTTCTTT
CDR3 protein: CASSHTQGAMNTEAFF

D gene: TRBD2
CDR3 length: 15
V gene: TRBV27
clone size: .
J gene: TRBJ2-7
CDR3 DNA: TGTGCCAGGTTCCCTAGCGGGAGGATCTCCTACGAGCAGTACTTC
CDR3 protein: CARFPSGRISYEQYF

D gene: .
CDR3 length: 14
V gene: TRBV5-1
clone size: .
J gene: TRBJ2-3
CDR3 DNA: TGCGCCAGCAGCTTGACAGCATTCACAGATACGCAGTATTTT
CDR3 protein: CASSLTAFTDTQYF

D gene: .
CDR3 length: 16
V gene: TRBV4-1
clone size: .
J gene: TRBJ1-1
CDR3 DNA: TGCGCCAGCAAGACCGCGCGAGGCGGGATGAACACTGAAGCTTTCTTT
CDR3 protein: CASKTARGGMNTEAFF

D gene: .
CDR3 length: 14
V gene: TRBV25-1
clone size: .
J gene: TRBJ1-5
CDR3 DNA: TGTGCCAGCAGTGACCTGCGATTCTCCCAGCCCCAGCATTTT
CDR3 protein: CASSDLRFSQPQHF

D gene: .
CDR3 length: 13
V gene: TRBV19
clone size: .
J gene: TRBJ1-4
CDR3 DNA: TGTGCCAGTAGGGCAGCAACTAATGAAAAACTGTTTTTT
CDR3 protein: CASRAATNEKLFF

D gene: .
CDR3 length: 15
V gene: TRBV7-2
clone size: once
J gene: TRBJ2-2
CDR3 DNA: TGTGCCAGCAGCTTTTCGGGGGGCTGGACCGGGGAGCTGTTTTTT
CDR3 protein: CASSFSGGWTGELFF

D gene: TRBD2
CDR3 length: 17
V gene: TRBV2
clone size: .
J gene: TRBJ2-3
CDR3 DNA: TGTGCCAGCAGTTCCGATAGACTAGCGAGGAGCACAGATACGCAGTATTTT
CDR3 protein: CASSSDRLARSTDTQYF

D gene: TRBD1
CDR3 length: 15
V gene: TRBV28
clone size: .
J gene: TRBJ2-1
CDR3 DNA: TGTGCCAGCAGTTCTTTGGGACAGGGGGCGAAAGAGCAGTTCTTC
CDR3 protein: CASSSLGQGAKEQFF

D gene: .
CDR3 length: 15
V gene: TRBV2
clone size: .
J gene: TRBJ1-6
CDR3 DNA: TGTGCCAGCACGAGAGAGAGCTCCTATAATTCACCCCTCCACTTT
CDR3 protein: CASTRESSYNSPLHF

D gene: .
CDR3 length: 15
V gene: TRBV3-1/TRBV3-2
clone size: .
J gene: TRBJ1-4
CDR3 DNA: TGTGCCAGCAGCCAAATGACAGGAATCAATGAAAAACTGTTTTTT
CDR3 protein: CASSQMTGINEKLFF

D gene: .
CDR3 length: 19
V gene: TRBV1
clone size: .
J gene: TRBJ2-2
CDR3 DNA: TGCACCAGCAGCCAAGATGGTGCTAGCGGGAGGGGGAACACCGGGGAGCTGTTTTTT
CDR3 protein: CTSSQDGASGRGNTGELFF

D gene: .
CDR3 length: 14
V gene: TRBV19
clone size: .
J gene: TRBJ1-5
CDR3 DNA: TGTGCCAGTAGTCGACACGAGACGCCCCAGCCCCAGCATTTT
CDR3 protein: CASSRHETPQPQHF